Here is one T cell receptor beta chain with its context. Its matching antigen is unknown. A read error likely explains this, since a far larger clone differs by one base. Arm-PCR of CDR3 regions with iRepertoire HTBI primers generated TCR beta libraries. MiXCR, applied by TCRdb to the multiplex PCR reads, yields one record per CDR3 protein. The data show about 460,000 distinct CDR3 sequences, approximately 22% seen once. Time point defined: persistent/refractory GD, antithyroid drugs over 5 years with positive TRAb. Extracted RNA from PBMCs served as the source of the TCR library. The V end was cut by 5 bases, the J end by 2 bases, with 7 bases between. The CDR3 is 12 amino acids. Germline CDR1 reads SGHAT; CDR2 reads FQNNGV. The sample is drawn from a study of regulatory T cells in long-lasting Graves disease. Overall study results and limits: Persistent cases of Graves' showed reduced TCR diversity relative to newly diagnosed patients.

The J gene is TRBJ2-7, the V gene TRBV11-2; D uncertain. The source of this sequence is a female donor with Graves disease. The specimen was peripheral blood mononuclear cells (PBMCs), collected when the disease was refractory, from a patient treated with antithyroid drugs. The CDR3 DNA follows: TGTGCCAGCAGCATCTACCCCTACGAGCAGTACTTC. This translates into CASSIYPYEQYF.